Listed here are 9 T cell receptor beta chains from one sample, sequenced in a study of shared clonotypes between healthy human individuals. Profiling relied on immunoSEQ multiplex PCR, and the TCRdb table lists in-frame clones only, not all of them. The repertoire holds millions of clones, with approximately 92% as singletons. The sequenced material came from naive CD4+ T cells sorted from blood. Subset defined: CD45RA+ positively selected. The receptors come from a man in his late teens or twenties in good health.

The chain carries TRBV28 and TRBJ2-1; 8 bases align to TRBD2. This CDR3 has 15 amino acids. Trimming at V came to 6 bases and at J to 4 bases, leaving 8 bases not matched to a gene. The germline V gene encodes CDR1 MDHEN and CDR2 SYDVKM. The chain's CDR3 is CASRAPGLVYNEQFF. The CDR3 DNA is TGTGCCAGCAGGGCCCCGGGACTAGTGTACAATGAGCAGTTCTTC.

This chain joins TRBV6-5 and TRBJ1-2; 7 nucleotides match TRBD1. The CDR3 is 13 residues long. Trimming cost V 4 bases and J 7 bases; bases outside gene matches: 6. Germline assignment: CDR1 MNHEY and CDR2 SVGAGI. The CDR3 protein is CASSSQGVSGYTF. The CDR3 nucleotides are TGTGCCAGCAGTTCCCAGGGGGTCAGTGGCTACACCTTC.

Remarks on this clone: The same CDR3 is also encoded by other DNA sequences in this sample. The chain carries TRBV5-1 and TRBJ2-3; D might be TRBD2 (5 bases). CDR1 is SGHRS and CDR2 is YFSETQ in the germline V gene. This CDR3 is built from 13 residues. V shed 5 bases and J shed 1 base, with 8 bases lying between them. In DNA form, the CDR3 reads TGCGCCAGCAGAGTTAGCGGCACAGATACGCAGTATTTT. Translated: CASRVSGTDTQYF.

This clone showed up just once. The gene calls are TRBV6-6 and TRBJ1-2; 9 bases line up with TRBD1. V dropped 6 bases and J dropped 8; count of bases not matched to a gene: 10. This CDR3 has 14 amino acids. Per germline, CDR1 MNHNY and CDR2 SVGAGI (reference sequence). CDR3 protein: CASSLYGTGNGYTF. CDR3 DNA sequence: TGTGCCAGCAGCTTATATGGGACAGGGAACGGCTACACCTTC.

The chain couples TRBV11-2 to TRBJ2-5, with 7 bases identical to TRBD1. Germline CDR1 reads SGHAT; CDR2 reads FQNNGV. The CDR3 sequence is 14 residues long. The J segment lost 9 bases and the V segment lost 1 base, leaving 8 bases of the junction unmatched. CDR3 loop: CASSLVWDTGAQYF. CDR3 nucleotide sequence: TGTGCCAGCAGCTTAGTTTGGGACACAGGGGCCCAGTACTTC.

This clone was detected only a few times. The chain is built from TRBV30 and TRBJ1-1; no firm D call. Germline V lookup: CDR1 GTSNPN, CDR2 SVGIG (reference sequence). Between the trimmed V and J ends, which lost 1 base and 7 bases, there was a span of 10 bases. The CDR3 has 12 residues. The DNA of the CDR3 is TGTGCCTGGAGTGCACGGGCGGGTGAAGCTTTCTTT. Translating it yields CAWSARAGEAFF.

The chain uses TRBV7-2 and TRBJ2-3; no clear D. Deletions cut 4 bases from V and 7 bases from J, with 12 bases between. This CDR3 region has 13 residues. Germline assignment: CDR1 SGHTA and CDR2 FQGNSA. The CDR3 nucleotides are TGTGCCAGCAGCTCGGAGTTGCCGAATACGCAGTATTTT. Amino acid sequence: CASSSELPNTQYF.

The CDR3 DNA reads TGCGCCAGCAGGGGTCAAGGACAGACTAATTCACCCCTCCACTTT. It yields the protein CASRGQGQTNSPLHF. This rearrangement joins TRBV4-1 to TRBJ1-6, with a tentative D call TRBD1 (6 bases). The CDR3 consists of 15 residues. Germline V CDR1 and CDR2: MGHRA, YSYEKL. Trimming pared 6 bases from V and 6 bases from J, leaving 15 bases between.

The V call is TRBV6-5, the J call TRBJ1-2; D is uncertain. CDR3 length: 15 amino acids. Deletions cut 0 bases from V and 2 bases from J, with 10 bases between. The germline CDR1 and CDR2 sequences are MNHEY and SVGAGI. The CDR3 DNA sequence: TGTGCCAGCAGTTACTCGGTCAGTGCCAACTATGGCTACACCTTC. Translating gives CASSYSVSANYGYTF.